This record looks at one T cell receptor beta chain sequence and its context. Other nucleotide sequences in the sample specify the same CDR3. Trimming shortened V by 3 bases and J by 0 bases, and 8 bases separated the two germline ends. CDR3 size: 14 residues. Germline CDR1 is LNHDA and CDR2 is SQIVND (reference sequence). The sample comes from a study of identifying expanded T cells in peripheral blood. Libraries were prepared by immunoSEQ multiplex PCR; TCRdb keeps only in-frame clonotypes and omits some of them. The data contain approximately 120,000 clones, roughly 82% of them singletons. The material sequenced was blood. The TCR was taken from a person between 18 and 69 years old in good health. V is TRBV19 and J is TRBJ1-1; D is unresolved. The CDR3 DNA is TGTGCCAGTAGTATCCTTACAGTGAACACTGAAGCTTTCTTT. Amino acids: CASSILTVNTEAFF.